The 25 T cell receptor beta chains listed next were all sequenced from one sample in a study of T cell changes during pregnancy in multiple sclerosis. TCRdb's table, derived via immunoSEQ multiplex PCR, lists solely in-frame clones and lacks some. This table holds roughly 80,000 clones, just over 90% found once. Material: peripheral blood, obtained in the second trimester of pregnancy. Receptors originate from a female donor with multiple sclerosis, enrolled in a pregnancy study.

The V and J genes are TRBV7-8 and TRBJ1-1; D is unclear. V was pared by 5 bases and J by 0 bases, with 10 bases between. The CDR3 length is 14 residues. Germline V CDR1 and CDR2: SGHVS, FQNEAQ. CDR3 sequence: CASSLAGMNTEAFF. The CDR3 region has the DNA TGTGCCAGCAGCCTGGCGGGAATGAACACTGAAGCTTTCTTT.

The rearrangement joins TRBV18 to TRBJ2-7; D not resolved. The CDR3 is made up of 11 amino acids. Trimming took 5 bases from V and 2 from J, leaving 4 bases between them. The germline V gene encodes CDR1 KGHSH and CDR2 LQKENI. CDR3 sequence: CASSTAYEQYF. The CDR3 nucleotides are TGTGCCAGCTCAACGGCCTACGAGCAGTACTTC.

The chain couples TRBV29-1 to TRBJ1-5; 12 nucleotides match TRBD1. V lost 6 bases to trimming and J lost 1 base; unmatched junction nucleotides: 4. The CDR3 spans 15 residues. Germline V gives CDR1 SQVTM, CDR2 ANQGSEA. As DNA, the CDR3 is TGCAGCGTGGGACAGGGGGCAGGGAGCAATCAGCCCCAGCATTTT. Amino acid sequence: CSVGQGAGSNQPQHF.

This chain joins TRBV6-5 and TRBJ2-7, with D possibly matching TRBD2 (6 bases). V was trimmed by 7 bases and J by 0 bases, leaving 10 bases between them. This CDR3 has 13 amino acids. Germline V gene data show CDR1 as MNHEY and CDR2 as SVGAGI. The CDR3 reads CASTGGNSYEQYF. CDR3 nucleotides: TGTGCCAGCACCGGGGGAAACTCCTACGAGCAGTACTTC.

The chain is built from TRBV28 and TRBJ2-7, with 11 bases lining up with TRBD2. This CDR3 is 15 amino acids long. From germline, CDR1 is MDHEN and CDR2 SYDVKM. The V and J ends lost 6 bases and 2 bases, in that order; junction bases with no gene match: 6. The CDR3 region is CASRDSSGGPYEQYF. Written as DNA, the CDR3 is TGTGCCAGCAGAGATTCTAGCGGGGGGCCCTACGAGCAGTACTTC. The entire variable domain, with the rest obtained from reference TRBV28 and TRBJ2-7, is as follows: DVKVTQSSRYLVKRTGEKVFLECVQDMDHENMFWYRQDPGLGLRLIYFSYDVKMKEKGDIPEGYSVSREKKERFSLILESASTNQTSMYLCASRDSSGGPYEQYFGPGTRLTVT.

The chain joins TRBV28 to TRBJ1-1; D uncertain. CDR3 length: 13 amino acids. V dropped 3 bases and J dropped 2 bases, with 7 bases sitting between them. CDR1 and CDR2 from the germline V gene are MDHEN and SYDVKM. The CDR3 nucleotides read TGTGCCAGCAGTTTTAATCGTAACACTGAAGCTTTCTTT. This sequence encodes CASSFNRNTEAFF.

The CDR3 region is CASSDEGRDRGTDTQYF. The CDR3 nucleotides are TGCGCCAGCAGTGATGAAGGTCGGGACAGGGGGACAGATACGCAGTATTTT. The chain employs TRBV10-1 and TRBJ2-3; 11 bases fit TRBD1. The trim removed 3 bases at V and 3 bases at J, leaving 8 bases unmatched. This CDR3 is built from 17 residues. Looked up from germline, CDR1 is WNHNN and CDR2 is SYGVQD (reference sequence).

The rearrangement links TRBV11-2 to TRBJ2-7; perhaps TRBD1 as D (6 bases). The CDR3 contains 14 residues. V was shortened by 4 bases and J by 6 bases, with 16 bases between the two germline ends. Per germline, CDR1 SGHAT and CDR2 FQNNGV. The CDR3 loop reads CASSSRGGLGEQYF. The DNA for the CDR3 is TGTGCCAGCAGCTCTCGAGGGGGATTAGGCGAGCAGTACTTC.

This chain links TRBV18 with TRBJ1-5; no reliable D call. The CDR3 loop spans 15 amino acids. CDR1 is KGHSH and CDR2 is LQKENI in the germline V gene. V was trimmed by 3 bases and J by 0 bases, leaving 9 bases between them. CDR3 nucleotide sequence: TGTGCCAGCTCACCTTCAGCGAATAGCAATCAGCCCCAGCATTTT. Protein product: CASSPSANSNQPQHF.

This clone was seen only a few times. The J gene is TRBJ2-2, the V gene TRBV7-6; 10 bases line up with TRBD2. CDR1 is SGHVS and CDR2 is FNYEAQ in the germline V gene. V was pared by 2 bases and J by 5 bases, with 11 bases of the junction left unmatched. There are 18 residues in the CDR3. In DNA form, the CDR3 reads TGTGCCAGCAGCTTAATCTCCAGCGGGGGGGTCTGGACCGGGGAGCTGTTTTTT. This translates into CASSLISSGGVWTGELFF.

The CDR3 region is CASSSFYGGYGYTF. In DNA form, the CDR3 reads TGTGCCAGCAGCTCCTTCTACGGAGGCTATGGCTACACCTTC. The chain combines TRBV7-9 with TRBJ1-2; D unclear. The CDR3 runs 14 residues. Germline CDR1 SEHNR, CDR2 FQNEAQ (reference sequence). V was cut by 4 bases and J by 4 bases, with 13 bases left in between.

This chain links TRBV9 with TRBJ2-1, with TRBD2 identical over 12 bases. V lost 4 bases and J lost 9; bases outside the gene matches: 8. Germline V gene sequence: CDR1 SGDLS, CDR2 YYNGEE. The CDR3 extends over 15 amino acids. CDR3 sequence (DNA): TGTGCCAGCAGCTCGAGGACTAGCGGGGAGGGTGAGCAGTTCTTC. Protein: CASSSRTSGEGEQFF. Full variable domain (remainder filled in from reference TRBV9 and TRBJ2-1): DSGVTQTPKHLITATGQRVTLRCSPRSGDLSVYWYQQSLDQGLQFLIQYYNGEERAKGNILERFSAQQFPDLHSELNLSSLELGDSALYFCASSSRTSGEGEQFFGPGTRLTVL.

The rearrangement uses TRBV5-1 and TRBJ2-1; tentative D call: TRBD1 (6 bases). This CDR3 has 14 residues. V was trimmed by 3 bases and J by 5 bases, leaving 12 bases between them. Germline V gene lookup returns CDR1 SGHRS and CDR2 YFSETQ. CDR3 sequence (DNA): TGCGCCAGCAGCTATTTGACAGGAGACAATGAGCAGTTCTTC. As protein: CASSYLTGDNEQFF.

The chain employs TRBV2 and TRBJ2-7; 9 bases fit TRBD1. The junction had 4 bases not matched to a gene; V was cut back by 4 bases and J by 3 bases. The CDR3 extends over 14 amino acids. CDR1 is SNHLY and CDR2 is FYNNEI in the germline V gene. The CDR3 nucleotides are TGTGCCAGCAGTGGGGACAGGGAAAACTACGAGCAGTACTTC. Its translation is CASSGDRENYEQYF.

CDR3: CASSMDRGTGELFF. As DNA, the CDR3 is TGTGCCAGCAGCATGGACAGGGGCACCGGGGAGCTGTTTTTT. This chain uses TRBV7-3 with TRBJ2-2, with 9 positions matching TRBD1. The CDR3 loop spans 14 amino acids. Losses at the gene ends were 5 bases for V and 4 bases for J; bases not matched to a gene: 2. Germline CDR1 is SGHTA and CDR2 is FQGTGA.

The V gene is TRBV29-1, the J gene TRBJ2-1; D gene unclear. Trimming left V 8 bases short and J 0 bases short, with 11 bases between. Germline lookup yields CDR1 SQVTM and CDR2 ANQGSEA. The length of the CDR3 is 13 residues. The CDR3 DNA is TGCAGCCCCTACCTAAGCTCCTACAATGAGCAGTTCTTC. Protein sequence: CSPYLSSYNEQFF.

This sequence joins TRBV30 and TRBJ2-5; 7 bases line up with TRBD2. With 4 bases clipped from V and 4 bases from J, the junction kept 3 bases outside the gene matches. Germline V gene sequence: CDR1 GTSNPN, CDR2 SVGIG (reference sequence). The CDR3 runs to 12 residues. Here the CDR3 reads CAWITGGETQYF. The CDR3, as DNA: TGTGCCTGGATTACGGGAGGAGAGACCCAGTACTTC.

The CDR3 bases are TGTGCCTGGAGTGGGGGGGGTCGGGAGACCCAGTACTTC. Translating gives CAWSGGGRETQYF. The chain combines TRBV30 with TRBJ2-5; 7 positions match TRBD2. CDR1 and CDR2 from the germline V gene are GTSNPN and SVGIG (reference sequence). CDR3 size: 13 residues. After removal of 1 base from V and 5 bases from J, the junction contained 4 bases not matched to a gene.

The rearrangement uses TRBV5-1 and TRBJ2-3, with a possible D match to TRBD2 (7 bases). The germline V and J ends were trimmed by 7 bases and 2 bases, with 14 bases remaining between them. Germline V lookup: CDR1 SGHRS, CDR2 YFSETQ. The CDR3 consists of 14 residues. The CDR3 loop is CASHPGGFTDTQYF. CDR3 bases: TGCGCCAGCCACCCGGGGGGCTTCACAGATACGCAGTATTTT.

The V gene is TRBV12-5, the J gene TRBJ2-3; the match to TRBD2 covers 11 bases. This CDR3 spans 15 amino acids. Per germline, CDR1 LGHNT and CDR2 FRNRAP. With 6 bases clipped from V and 7 bases from J, the junction kept 9 bases outside the gene matches. The CDR3 bases are TGTGCTAGTGGAAATCTAGCGGGGGGCCCCCATACGCAGTATTTT. This codes for CASGNLAGGPHTQYF. The full variable domain, with the rest looked up from reference TRBV12-5 and TRBJ2-3, is DARVTQTPRHKVTEMGQEVTMRCQPILGHNTVFWYRQTMMQGLELLAYFRNRAPLDDSGMPKDRFSAEMPDATLATLKIQPSEPRDSAVYFCASGNLAGGPHTQYFGPGTRLTVL.

The gene calls are TRBV11-2 and TRBJ2-1; possible D gene TRBD1, 5 bases. Per germline, CDR1 SGHAT and CDR2 FQNNGV. The length of the CDR3 is 17 residues. Trimming took 0 bases from V and 3 from J, leaving 15 bases between them. CDR3 loop: CASSLDLGMGLYNEQFF. CDR3 in DNA: TGTGCCAGCAGCTTAGATCTTGGGATGGGGCTCTACAATGAGCAGTTCTTC.

The chain is built from TRBV30 and TRBJ2-3; D is unclear. The CDR3 extends over 13 amino acids. CDR1 and CDR2 from the germline V gene are GTSNPN and SVGIG (reference sequence). The V gene lost 4 bases and the J gene lost 1 base, with 9 bases spanning the gap. The DNA for the CDR3 is TGTGCCTGGATTCTACCGGGCACAGATACGCAGTATTTT. Amino acid sequence: CAWILPGTDTQYF.

V and J are TRBV7-2 and TRBJ2-5; D gene unclear. The V gene's germline CDR1 is SGHTA and CDR2 FQGNSA. Trimming left V 4 bases short and J 1 base short, with 7 bases between. The CDR3 consists of 13 residues. The CDR3: CASSSYPQETQYF. CDR3 sequence (DNA): TGTGCCAGCAGCTCCTACCCCCAAGAGACCCAGTACTTC.

This chain connects TRBV9 to TRBJ1-5; tentatively, D is TRBD1 (5 bases). Germline CDR1 and CDR2: SGDLS and YYNGEE. There are 13 residues in the CDR3. Trimming left V 5 bases short and J 3 bases short, with 9 bases between. The CDR3 sequence: CASSGANNQPQHF. CDR3 nucleotides: TGTGCCAGCAGTGGGGCCAACAATCAGCCCCAGCATTTT.

This clone occurred once. The CDR3 DNA reads TGTGCCAGTAGTATTGCGGGTAGCGGGGGGAAAAAGACCCAGTACTTC. It yields the protein CASSIAGSGGKKTQYF. V usage is TRBV19 and J usage is TRBJ2-5, with 10 bases identical to TRBD2. The length of the CDR3 is 16 residues. Unmatched junction bases numbered 10, after V lost 3 bases and J lost 6 bases. Germline loops: CDR1 LNHDA, CDR2 SQIVND (reference sequence).